Below are 6 T cell receptor beta chains sequenced from a single sample in a study of cytomegalovirus exposure and HLA in healthy donors. 13 Jbeta primers and 60 Vbeta primers were used for the PCR. The table came from immunoSEQ multiplex PCR; TCRdb's copy has only in-frame clones and leaves some out. This sample yields 130,000 or so clones, of which 80% to 85% are seen a single time; 2.1% belongs to the top ten. The sample was PBMCs. The receptor set was obtained from a man aged 25-40 years in good health and CMV-seronegative.

The chain employs TRBV9 and TRBJ1-3; D remains unclear. Germline assignment: CDR1 SGDLS and CDR2 YYNGEE. Between the trimmed V and J ends, which lost 4 bases and 13 bases, there was a span of 21 bases. This CDR3 region has 14 residues. CDR3 nucleotide sequence: TGTGCCAGCAGCCCCAACCGGGGTGAGGGTGGGATATATTTT. It encodes CASSPNRGEGGIYF.

The chain links TRBV5-1 to TRBJ2-1, with TRBD2 identical over 16 bases. Germline V gene sequence: CDR1 SGHRS, CDR2 YFSETQ. CDR3 size: 17 residues. The ends lost 2 bases at V and 8 bases at J; junction bases unmatched: 7. DNA of the CDR3: TGCGCCAGCAGCTTACCCGGGACTAGCGGGGGGGCGTATGAGCAGTTCTTC. It codes for CASSLPGTSGGAYEQFF.

The J gene is TRBJ2-3, the V gene TRBV18; TRBD2 matches 7 bases. Germline V lookup: CDR1 KGHSH, CDR2 LQKENI. V shed 0 bases and J 8 bases; nucleotides not matched to a gene: 5. The CDR3 spans 14 residues. The CDR3 region has the DNA TGTGCCAGCTCACCACCGCAAACGGGAGGTACGCAGTATTTT. Translation: CASSPPQTGGTQYF. Full variable domain (rest looked up from reference TRBV18 and TRBJ2-3): NAGVMQNPRHLVRRRGQEARLRCSPMKGHSHVYWYRQLPEEGLKFMVYLQKENIIDESGMPKERFSAEFPKEGPSILRIQQVVRGDSAAYFCASSPPQTGGTQYFGPGTRLTVL.

This clone was observed once. The chain links TRBV6-1 to TRBJ2-7; maybe TRBD2 (6 bases). V lost 8 bases to trimming and J lost 3 bases, with 17 bases between them. The CDR3 contains 14 residues. Germline V gives CDR1 MNHNS, CDR2 SASEGT. CDR3 sequence reads: CASARGTAYYEQYF. The CDR3 DNA reads TGTGCCAGCGCCCGCGGGACGGCTTACTACGAGCAGTACTTC.

This clone is a singleton in its sample. The chain combines TRBV2 with TRBJ2-3; TRBD2 matches at 9 bases. Per the germline V gene, CDR1 is SNHLY and CDR2 is FYNNEI. The CDR3 has 15 residues. With V trimmed by 4 bases and J by 1 base, 3 bases remained unmatched. CDR3 coding DNA: TGTGCCAGCAGTGGCGGGGGGGCGGGCACAGATACGCAGTATTTT. This encodes CASSGGGAGTDTQYF.

The chain combines TRBV5-4 with TRBJ1-4, with unresolved D. The germline V and J ends were trimmed by 1 base and 1 base, with 8 bases remaining between them. The CDR3 extends over 15 amino acids. CDR1 and CDR2 from the germline V gene are SGHNT and YYREEE (reference sequence). CDR3 sequence: CASSLTPQTNEKLFF. Written as DNA, the CDR3 is TGTGCCAGCAGCTTGACACCCCAAACTAATGAAAAACTGTTTTTT.